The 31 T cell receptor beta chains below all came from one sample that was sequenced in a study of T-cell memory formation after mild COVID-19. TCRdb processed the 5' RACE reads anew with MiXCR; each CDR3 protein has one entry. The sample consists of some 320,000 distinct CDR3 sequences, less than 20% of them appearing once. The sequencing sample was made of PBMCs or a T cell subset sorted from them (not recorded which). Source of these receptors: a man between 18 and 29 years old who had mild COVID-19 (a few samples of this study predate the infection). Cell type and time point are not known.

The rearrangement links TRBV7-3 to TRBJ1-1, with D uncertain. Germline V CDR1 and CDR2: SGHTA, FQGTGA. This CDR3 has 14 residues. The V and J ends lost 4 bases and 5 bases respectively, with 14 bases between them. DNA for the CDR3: TGTGCCAGCAGCTGGGAACCGGGAGGGACTGAAGCTTTCTTT. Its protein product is CASSWEPGGTEAFF.

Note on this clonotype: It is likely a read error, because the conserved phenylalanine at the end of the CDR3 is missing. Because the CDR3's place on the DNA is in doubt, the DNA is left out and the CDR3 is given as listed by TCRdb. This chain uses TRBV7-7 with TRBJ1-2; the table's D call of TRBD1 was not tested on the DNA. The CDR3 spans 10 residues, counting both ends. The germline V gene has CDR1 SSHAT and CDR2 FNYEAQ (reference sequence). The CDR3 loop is CASSLEAGEV.

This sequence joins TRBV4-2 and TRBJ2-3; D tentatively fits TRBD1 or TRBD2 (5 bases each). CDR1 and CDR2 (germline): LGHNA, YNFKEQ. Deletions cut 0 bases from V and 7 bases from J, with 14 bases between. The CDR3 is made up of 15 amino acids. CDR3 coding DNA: TGTGCCAGCAGCCAAGAACGTGGGGGACCCAATACGCAGTATTTT. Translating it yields CASSQERGGPNTQYF.

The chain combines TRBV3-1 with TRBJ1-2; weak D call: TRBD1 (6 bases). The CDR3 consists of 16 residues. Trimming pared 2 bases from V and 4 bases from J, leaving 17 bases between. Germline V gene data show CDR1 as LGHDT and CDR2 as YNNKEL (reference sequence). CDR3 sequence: CASSQQSRGWGYGYTF. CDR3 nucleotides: TGTGCCAGCAGCCAACAAAGCAGGGGTTGGGGCTATGGCTACACCTTC.

CDR3 nucleotides: TGCAGCGTTAAAGAGCCCAGCTCCTACGAGCAGTACGTC. Its protein product is CSVKEPSSYEQYV. The V gene is TRBV29-1, the J gene TRBJ2-7; D call uncertain. The CDR3 spans 13 residues. Germline CDR1 SQVTM, CDR2 ANQGSEA.

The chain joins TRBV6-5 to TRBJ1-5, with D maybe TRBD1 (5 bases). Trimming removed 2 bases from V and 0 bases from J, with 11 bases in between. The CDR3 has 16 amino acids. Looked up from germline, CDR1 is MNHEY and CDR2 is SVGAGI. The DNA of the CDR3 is TGTGCCAGCAGTTACCCGAAGGGGAGTAGCAATCAGCCCCAGCATTTT. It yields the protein CASSYPKGSSNQPQHF.

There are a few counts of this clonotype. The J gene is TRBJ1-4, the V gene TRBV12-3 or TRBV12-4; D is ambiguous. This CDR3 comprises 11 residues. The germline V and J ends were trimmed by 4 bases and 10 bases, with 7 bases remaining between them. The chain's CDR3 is CASSSQRKLFF. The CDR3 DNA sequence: TGTGCCAGCAGTTCCCAACGAAAACTGTTTTTT.

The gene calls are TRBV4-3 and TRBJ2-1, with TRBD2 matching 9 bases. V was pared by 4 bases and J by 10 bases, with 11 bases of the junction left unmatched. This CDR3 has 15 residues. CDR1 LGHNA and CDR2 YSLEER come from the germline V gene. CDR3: CASSPDSRGGFEQFF. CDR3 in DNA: TGCGCCAGCAGCCCGGACTCGCGGGGGGGCTTCGAGCAGTTCTTC.

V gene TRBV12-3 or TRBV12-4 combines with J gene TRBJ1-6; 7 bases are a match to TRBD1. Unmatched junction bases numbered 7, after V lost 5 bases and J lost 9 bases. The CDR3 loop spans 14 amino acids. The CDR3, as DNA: TGTGCCAGCAGTCGACGGGACAGCAGTTCACCCCTCCACTTT. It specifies CASSRRDSSSPLHF.

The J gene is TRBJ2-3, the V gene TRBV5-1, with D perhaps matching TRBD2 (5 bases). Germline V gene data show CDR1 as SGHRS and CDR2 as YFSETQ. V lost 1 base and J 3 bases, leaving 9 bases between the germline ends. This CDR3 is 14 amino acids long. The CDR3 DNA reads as TGCGCCAGCAGCTTGACTAGAAGAACAGATACGCAGTATTTT. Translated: CASSLTRRTDTQYF.

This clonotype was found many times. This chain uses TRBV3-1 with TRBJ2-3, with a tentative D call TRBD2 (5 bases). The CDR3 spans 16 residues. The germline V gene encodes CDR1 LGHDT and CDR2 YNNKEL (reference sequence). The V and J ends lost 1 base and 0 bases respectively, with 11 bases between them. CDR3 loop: CASSQGIARSTDTQYF. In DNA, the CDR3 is TGTGCCAGCAGCCAAGGTATAGCGAGAAGCACAGATACGCAGTATTTT.

In DNA, the CDR3 is TGTGCCAGCAGCATGGCGGGGGGGTACCAAGAGACCCAGTACTTC. Translating gives CASSMAGGYQETQYF. The rearrangement uses TRBV11-2 and TRBJ2-5; 9 bases are a match to TRBD2. Unmatched junction bases numbered 4, after V lost 5 bases and J lost 0 bases. The CDR3 spans 15 residues. Germline CDR1 and CDR2: SGHAT and FQNNGV.

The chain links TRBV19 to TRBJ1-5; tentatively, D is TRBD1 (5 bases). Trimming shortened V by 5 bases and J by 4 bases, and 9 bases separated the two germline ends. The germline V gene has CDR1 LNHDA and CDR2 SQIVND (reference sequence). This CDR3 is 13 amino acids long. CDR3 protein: CASSGDRNQPQHF. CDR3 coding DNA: TGTGCCAGTAGTGGCGACAGAAATCAGCCCCAGCATTTT.

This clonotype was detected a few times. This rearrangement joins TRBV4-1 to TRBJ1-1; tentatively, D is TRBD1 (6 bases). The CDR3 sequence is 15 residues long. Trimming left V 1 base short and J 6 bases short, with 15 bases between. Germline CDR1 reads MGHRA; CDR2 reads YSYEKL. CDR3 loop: CASSQAAKGGPEAFF. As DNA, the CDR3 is TGCGCCAGCAGCCAAGCAGCCAAGGGGGGACCTGAAGCTTTCTTT.

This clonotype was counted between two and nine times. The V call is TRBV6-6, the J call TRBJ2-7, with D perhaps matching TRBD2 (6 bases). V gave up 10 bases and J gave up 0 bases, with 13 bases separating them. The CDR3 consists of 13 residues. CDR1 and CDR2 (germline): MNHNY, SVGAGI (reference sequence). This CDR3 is CATFGGSSYEQYF. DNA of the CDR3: TGTGCCACTTTTGGAGGGTCCTCCTACGAGCAGTACTTC.

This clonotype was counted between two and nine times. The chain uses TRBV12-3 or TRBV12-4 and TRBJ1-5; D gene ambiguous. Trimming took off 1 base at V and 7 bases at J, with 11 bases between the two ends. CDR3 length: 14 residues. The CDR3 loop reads CASSLGRATQPQHF. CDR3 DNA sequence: TGTGCCAGCAGTTTAGGGAGAGCCACCCAGCCCCAGCATTTT.

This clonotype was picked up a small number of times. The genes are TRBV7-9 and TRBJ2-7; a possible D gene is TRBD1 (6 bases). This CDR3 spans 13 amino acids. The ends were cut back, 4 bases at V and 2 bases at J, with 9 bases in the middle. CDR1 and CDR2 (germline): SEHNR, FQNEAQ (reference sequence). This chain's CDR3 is CASSSTGAYEQYV. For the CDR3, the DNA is TGTGCCAGCAGCTCGACAGGAGCCTACGAGCAGTACGTC.

DNA of the CDR3: TGTGCCAGCAGCTCCGGGACAGGGCGCCAAGAGACCCAGTACTTC. Protein: CASSSGTGRQETQYF. The chain combines TRBV7-9 with TRBJ2-5; TRBD1 agrees at 9 bases. This CDR3 is 15 amino acids long. Germline V gene lookup returns CDR1 SEHNR and CDR2 FQNEAQ (reference sequence). The J segment lost 1 base and the V segment lost 4 bases, leaving 4 bases of the junction unmatched.

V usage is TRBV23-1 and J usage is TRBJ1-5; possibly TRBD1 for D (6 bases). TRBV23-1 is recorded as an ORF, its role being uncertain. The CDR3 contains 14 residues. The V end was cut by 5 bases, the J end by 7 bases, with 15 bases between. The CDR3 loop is CASSETGGGQPQHF. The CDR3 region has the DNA TGCGCCAGCAGTGAAACTGGGGGCGGCCAGCCCCAGCATTTT.

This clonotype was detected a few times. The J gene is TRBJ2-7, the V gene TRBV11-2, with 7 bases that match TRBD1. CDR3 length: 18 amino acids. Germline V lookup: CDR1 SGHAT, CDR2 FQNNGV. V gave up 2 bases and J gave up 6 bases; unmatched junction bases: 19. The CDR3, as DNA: TGTGCCAGCAGCTTATCCCATCCAGGGACAGTCGCTCGCTTCGAGCAGTACTTC. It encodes CASSLSHPGTVARFEQYF.

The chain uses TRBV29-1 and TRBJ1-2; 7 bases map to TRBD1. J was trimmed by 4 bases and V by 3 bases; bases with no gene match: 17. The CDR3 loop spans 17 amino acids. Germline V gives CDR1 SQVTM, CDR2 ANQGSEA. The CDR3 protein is CSVDFPTGTDPTYGYTF. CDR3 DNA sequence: TGCAGCGTTGATTTTCCCACTGGGACAGATCCTACCTATGGCTACACCTTC.

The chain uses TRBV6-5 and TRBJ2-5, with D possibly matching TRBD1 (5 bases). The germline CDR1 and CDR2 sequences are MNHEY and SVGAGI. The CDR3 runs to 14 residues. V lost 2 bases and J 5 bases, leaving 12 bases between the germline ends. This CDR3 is CASSYGWGKETQYF. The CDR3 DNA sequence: TGTGCCAGCAGTTACGGTTGGGGCAAGGAGACCCAGTACTTC.

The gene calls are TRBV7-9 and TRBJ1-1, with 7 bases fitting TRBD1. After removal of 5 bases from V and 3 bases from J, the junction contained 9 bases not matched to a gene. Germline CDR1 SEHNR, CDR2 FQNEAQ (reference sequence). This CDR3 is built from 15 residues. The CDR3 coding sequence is TGTGCCAGCAGCCCCGGGACAGCGGATTACACTGAAGCTTTCTTT. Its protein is CASSPGTADYTEAFF.

CDR3 residues: CASSPGGAFMNTEAFF. The CDR3 DNA is TGCGCCAGCAGCCCGGGTGGAGCCTTTATGAACACTGAAGCTTTCTTT. This chain connects TRBV5-1 to TRBJ1-1; D remains ambiguous. The ends were cut back, 4 bases at V and 0 bases at J, with 16 bases in the middle. The CDR3 sequence is 16 residues long. Germline V gives CDR1 SGHRS, CDR2 YFSETQ. The full variable domain, with the rest looked up from reference TRBV5-1 and TRBJ1-1, is KAGVTQTPRYLIKTRGQQVTLSCSPISGHRSVSWYQQTPGQGLQFLFEYFSETQRNKGNFPGRFSGRQFSNSRSEMNVSTLELGDSALYLCASSPGGAFMNTEAFFGQGTRLTVV.

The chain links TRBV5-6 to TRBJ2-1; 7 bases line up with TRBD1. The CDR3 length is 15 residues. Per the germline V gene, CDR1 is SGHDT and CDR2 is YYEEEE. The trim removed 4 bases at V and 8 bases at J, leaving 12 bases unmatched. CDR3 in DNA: TGTGCCAGCAGCCTCCTCCTGACAGGGTTCGATGAGCAGTTCTTC. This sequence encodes CASSLLLTGFDEQFF.

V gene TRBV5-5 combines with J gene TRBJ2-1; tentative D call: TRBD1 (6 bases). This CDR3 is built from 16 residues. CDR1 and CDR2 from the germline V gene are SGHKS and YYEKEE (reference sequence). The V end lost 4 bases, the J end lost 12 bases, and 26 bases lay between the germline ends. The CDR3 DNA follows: TGTGCCAGCAGCCTAGGACAGAGCTCCTACAATGAGCGGCAGTTCTTC. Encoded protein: CASSLGQSSYNERQFF.

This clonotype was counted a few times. The CDR3 region has the DNA TGTGCCAGCAGCTTAGGAGGGTCGGGGGGGGCCCCCGGGACCCAGTACTTC. This translates into CASSLGGSGGAPGTQYF. The chain uses TRBV7-9 and TRBJ2-5; TRBD2 aligns across 8 bases. V lost 1 base and J lost 7; bases outside the gene matches: 14. The CDR3 spans 17 residues. The germline CDR1 and CDR2 sequences are SEHNR and FQNEAQ (reference sequence).

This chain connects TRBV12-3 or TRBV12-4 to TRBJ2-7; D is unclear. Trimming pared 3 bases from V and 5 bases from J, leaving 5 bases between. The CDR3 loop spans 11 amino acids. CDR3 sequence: CASSFHNEQYF. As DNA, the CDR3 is TGTGCCAGCAGTTTTCATAACGAGCAGTACTTC.

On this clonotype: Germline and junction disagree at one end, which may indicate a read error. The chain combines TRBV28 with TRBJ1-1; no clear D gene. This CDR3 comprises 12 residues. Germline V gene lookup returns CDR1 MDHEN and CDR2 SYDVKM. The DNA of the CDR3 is TGTGCCAGCAGTTTCCCGGGGAGGGAGGCGATCTTT. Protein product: CASSFPGREAIF.

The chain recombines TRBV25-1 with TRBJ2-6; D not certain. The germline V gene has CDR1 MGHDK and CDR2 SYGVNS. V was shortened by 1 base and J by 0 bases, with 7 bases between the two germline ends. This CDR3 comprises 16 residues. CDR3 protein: CASSESGSSGANVLTF. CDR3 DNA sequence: TGTGCCAGCAGTGAATCCGGTTCCTCTGGGGCCAACGTCCTGACTTTC.

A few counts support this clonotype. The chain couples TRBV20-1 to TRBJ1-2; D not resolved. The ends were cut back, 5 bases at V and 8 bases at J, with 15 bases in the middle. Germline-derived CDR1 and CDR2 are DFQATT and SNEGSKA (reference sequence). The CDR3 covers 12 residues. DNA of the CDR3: TGCAGTGCTTTGGTTTCTCGGGGAGGCTACACCTTC. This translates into CSALVSRGGYTF.